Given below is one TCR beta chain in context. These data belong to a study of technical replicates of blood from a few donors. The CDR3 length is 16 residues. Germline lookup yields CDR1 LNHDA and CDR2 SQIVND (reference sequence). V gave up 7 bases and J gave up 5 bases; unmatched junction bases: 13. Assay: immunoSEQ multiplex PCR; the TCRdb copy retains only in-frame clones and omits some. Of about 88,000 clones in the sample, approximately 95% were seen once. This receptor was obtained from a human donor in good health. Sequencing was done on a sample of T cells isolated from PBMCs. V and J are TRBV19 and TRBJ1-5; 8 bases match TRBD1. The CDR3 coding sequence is TGTGCCAGTAACCCAGAGACAGGGGATTCCTATCAGCCCCAGCATTTT. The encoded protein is CASNPETGDSYQPQHF.